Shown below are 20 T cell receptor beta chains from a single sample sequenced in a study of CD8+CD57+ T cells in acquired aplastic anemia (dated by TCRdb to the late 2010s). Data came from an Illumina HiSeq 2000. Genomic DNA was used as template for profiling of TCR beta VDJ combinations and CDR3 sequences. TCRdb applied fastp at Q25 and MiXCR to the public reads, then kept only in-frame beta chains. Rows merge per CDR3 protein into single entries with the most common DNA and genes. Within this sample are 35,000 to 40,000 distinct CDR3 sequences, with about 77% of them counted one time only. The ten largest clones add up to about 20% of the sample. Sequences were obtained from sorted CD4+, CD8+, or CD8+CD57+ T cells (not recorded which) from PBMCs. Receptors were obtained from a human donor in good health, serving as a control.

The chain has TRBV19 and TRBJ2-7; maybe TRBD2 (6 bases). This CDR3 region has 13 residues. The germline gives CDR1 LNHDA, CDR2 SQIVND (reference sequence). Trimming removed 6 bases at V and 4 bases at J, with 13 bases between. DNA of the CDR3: TGTGCCAGTAGCCGGGGACTGGAATACGAGCAGTACTTC. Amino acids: CASSRGLEYEQYF.

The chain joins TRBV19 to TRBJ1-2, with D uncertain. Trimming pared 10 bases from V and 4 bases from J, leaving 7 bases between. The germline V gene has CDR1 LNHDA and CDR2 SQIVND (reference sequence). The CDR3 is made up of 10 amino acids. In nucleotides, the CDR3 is TGTGCCACTAGCCTCTATGGCTACACCTTC. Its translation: CATSLYGYTF.

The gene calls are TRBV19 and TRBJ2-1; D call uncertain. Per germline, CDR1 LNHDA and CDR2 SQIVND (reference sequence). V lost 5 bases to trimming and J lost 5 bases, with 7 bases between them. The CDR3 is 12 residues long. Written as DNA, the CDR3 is TGTGCCAGTAGTGGCCTACACAATGAGCAGTTCTTC. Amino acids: CASSGLHNEQFF.

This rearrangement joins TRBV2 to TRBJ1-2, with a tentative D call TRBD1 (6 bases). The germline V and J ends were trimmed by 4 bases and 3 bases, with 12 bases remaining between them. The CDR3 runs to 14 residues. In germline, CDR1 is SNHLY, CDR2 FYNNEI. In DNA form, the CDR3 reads TGTGCCAGCAGTGCCCGACAGGCCGACTATGGCTACACCTTC. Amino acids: CASSARQADYGYTF.

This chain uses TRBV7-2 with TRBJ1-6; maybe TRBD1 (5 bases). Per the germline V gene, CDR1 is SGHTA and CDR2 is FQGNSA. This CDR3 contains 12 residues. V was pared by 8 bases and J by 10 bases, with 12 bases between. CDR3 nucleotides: TGTGCCAGCCTGGGGGAGGGATCACCCCTCCACTTT. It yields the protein CASLGEGSPLHF. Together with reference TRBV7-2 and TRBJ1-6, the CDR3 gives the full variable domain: GAGVSQSPSNKVTEKGKDVELRCDPISGHTALYWYRQSLGQGLEFLIYFQGNSAPDKSGLPSDRFSAERTGGSVSTLTIQRTQQEDSAVYLCASLGEGSPLHFGNGTRLTVT.

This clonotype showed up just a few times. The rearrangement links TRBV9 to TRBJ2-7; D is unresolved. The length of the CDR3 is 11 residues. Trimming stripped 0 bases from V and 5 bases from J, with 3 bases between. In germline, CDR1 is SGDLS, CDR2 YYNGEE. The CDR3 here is CASSVVNEQYF. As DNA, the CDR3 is TGTGCCAGCAGCGTAGTGAACGAGCAGTACTTC.

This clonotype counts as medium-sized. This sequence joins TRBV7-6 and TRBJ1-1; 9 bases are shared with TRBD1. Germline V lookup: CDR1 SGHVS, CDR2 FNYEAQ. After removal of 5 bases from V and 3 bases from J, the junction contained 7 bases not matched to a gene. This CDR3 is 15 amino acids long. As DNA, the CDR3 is TGTGCCAGCAGCCTCCACAGGGGGCAGGACACTGAAGCTTTCTTT. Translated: CASSLHRGQDTEAFF.

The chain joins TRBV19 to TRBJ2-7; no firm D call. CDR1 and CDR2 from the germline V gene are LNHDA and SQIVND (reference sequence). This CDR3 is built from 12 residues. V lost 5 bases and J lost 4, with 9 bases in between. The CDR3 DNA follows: TGTGCCAGTAGTCCTGGGGTGTACGAGCAGTACTTC. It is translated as CASSPGVYEQYF.

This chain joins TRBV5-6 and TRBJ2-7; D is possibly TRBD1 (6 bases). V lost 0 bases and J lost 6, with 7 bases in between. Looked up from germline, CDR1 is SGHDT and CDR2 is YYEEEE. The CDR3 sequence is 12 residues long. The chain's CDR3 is CASSLDRVEQYF. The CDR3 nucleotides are TGTGCCAGCAGCTTGGACAGGGTCGAGCAGTACTTC.

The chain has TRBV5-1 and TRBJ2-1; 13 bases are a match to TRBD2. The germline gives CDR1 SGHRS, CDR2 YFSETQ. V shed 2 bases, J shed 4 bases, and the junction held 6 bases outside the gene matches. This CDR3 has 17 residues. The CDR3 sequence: CASSLRTSGGSYNEQFF. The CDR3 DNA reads TGCGCCAGCAGCTTAAGGACTAGCGGGGGCTCTTACAATGAGCAGTTCTTC.

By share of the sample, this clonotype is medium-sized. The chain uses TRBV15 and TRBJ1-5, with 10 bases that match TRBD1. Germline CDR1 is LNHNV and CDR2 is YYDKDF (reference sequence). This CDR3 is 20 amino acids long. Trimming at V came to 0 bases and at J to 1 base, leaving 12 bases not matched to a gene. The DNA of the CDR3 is TGTGCCACCAGCAGAGATAAGAGGGACAGGGGTCCTGGGAGCAATCAGCCCCAGCATTTT. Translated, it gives CATSRDKRDRGPGSNQPQHF.

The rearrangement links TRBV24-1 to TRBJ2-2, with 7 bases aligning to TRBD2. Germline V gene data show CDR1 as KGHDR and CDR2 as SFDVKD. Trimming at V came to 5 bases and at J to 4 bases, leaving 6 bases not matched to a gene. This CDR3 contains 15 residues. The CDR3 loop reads CATSATTSLTGELFF. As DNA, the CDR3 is TGTGCCACCAGTGCCACGACTAGCCTCACCGGGGAGCTGTTTTTT.

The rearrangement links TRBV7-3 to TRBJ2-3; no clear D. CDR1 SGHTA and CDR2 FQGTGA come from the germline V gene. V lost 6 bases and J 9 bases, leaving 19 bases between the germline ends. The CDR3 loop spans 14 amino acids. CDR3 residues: CASSPLMPLTTQYF. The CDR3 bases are TGTGCCAGCAGTCCCTTGATGCCCCTCACGACGCAGTATTTT.

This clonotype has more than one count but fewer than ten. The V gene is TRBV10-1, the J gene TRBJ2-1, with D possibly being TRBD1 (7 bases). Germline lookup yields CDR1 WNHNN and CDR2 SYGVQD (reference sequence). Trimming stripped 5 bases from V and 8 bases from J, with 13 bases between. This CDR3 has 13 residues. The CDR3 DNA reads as TGCGCCAGCAGTCCGGACAGGAGGGATGAGCAGTTCTTC. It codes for CASSPDRRDEQFF.

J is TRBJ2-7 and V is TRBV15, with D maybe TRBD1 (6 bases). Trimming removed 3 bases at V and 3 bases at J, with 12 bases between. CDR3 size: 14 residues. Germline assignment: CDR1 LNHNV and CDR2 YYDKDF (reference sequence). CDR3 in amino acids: CATSRDTGYYEQYF. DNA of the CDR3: TGTGCCACCAGCAGGGACACAGGGTACTACGAGCAGTACTTC.

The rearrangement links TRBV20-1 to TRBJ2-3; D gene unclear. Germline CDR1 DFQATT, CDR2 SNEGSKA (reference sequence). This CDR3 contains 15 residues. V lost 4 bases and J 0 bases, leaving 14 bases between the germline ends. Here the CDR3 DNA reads TGCAGTGCTACCGGCGCTCGAAAGAGCACAGATACGCAGTATTTT. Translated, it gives CSATGARKSTDTQYF.

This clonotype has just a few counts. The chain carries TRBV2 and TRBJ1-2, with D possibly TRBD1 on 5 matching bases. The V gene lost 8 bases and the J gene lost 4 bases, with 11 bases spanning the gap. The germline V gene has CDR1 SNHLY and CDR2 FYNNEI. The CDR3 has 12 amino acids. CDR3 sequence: CASGDGTYGYTF. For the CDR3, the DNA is TGTGCCAGCGGGGACGGGACCTATGGCTACACCTTC.

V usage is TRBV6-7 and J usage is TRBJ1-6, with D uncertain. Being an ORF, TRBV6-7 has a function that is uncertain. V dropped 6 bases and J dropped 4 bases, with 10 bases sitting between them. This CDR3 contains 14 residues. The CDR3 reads CASRDLLYNSPLHF. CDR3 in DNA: TGTGCCAGCAGGGACCTTCTGTATAATTCACCCCTCCACTTT.

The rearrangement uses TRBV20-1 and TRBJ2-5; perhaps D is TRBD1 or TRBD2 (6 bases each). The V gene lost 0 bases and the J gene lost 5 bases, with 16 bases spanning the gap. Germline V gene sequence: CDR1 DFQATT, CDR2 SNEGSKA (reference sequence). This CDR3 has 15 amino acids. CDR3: CSARDPEGGGETQYF. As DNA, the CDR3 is TGCAGTGCTAGAGATCCAGAGGGGGGCGGGGAGACCCAGTACTTC.

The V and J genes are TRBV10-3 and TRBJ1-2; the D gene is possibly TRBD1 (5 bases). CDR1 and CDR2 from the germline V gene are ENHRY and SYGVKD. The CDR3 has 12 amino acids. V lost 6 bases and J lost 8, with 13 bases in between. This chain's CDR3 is CAIRIDRIGYTF. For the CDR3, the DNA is TGTGCCATCAGAATCGACAGAATCGGCTACACCTTC.